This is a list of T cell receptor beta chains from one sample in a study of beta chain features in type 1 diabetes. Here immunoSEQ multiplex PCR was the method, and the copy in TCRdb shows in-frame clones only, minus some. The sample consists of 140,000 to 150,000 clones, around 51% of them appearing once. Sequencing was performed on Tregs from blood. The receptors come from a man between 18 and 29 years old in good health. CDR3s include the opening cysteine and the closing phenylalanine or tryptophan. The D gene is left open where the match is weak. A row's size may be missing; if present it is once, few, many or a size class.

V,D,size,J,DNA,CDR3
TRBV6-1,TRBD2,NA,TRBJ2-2,TGTGCCAGCAGTCGCGGGAGGGCCGGGGCCGGGGAGCTGTTTTTT,CASSRGRAGAGELFF
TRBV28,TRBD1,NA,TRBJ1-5,TGTGCCAGCAGTTTGCCCGACGGACAGGGGGGAAATCAGCCCCAGCATTTT,CASSLPDGQGGNQPQHF
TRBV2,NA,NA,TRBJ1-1,TGTGCCAGCAGTGAAATGGAGGTGGCAGGGGCCACTGAAGCTTTCTTT,CASSEMEVAGATEAFF
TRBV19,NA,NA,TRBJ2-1,TGTGCCAGTAGTACGGTTGCCTACAATGAGCAGTTCTTC,CASSTVAYNEQFF
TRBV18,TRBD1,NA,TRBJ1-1,TGTGCCAGCTCACCACAGGGGGACAGGGGGCAAGGGGAAGCTTTCTTT,CASSPQGDRGQGEAFF
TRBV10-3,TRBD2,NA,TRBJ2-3,TGTGCCATCAGTGGGACTAGCGGGAGGGCCACAGATACGCAGTATTTT,CAISGTSGRATDTQYF
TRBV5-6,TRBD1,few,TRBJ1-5,TGTGCCAGCAGCCGTGGACAGGGCCATCAGCCCCAGCATTTT,CASSRGQGHQPQHF
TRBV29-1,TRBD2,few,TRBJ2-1,TGCAGCGTTGACCTGGGACTAGCGGCTACAATGAAGCAGTTCTTC,CSVDLGLAATMKQFF
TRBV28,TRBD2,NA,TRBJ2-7,TGTGCCAGCCTCTTTCGGGAGGGCTACGAGCAGTACTTC,CASLFREGYEQYF
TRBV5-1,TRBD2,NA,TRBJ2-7,TGCGCCAGCAGCTTCGGCGGGAGGAAGTACGAGCAGTACTTC,CASSFGGRKYEQYF
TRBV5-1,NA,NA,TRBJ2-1,TGCGCCAGCAAGAAAGGAGGGGTCTCCTACAATGAGCAGTTCTTC,CASKKGGVSYNEQFF
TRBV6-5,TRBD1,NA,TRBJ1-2,TGTGCCAGCATTCGACAGGGGGCTTACTATGGCTACACCTTC,CASIRQGAYYGYTF
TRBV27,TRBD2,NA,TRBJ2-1,TGTGCCAGCGGCCCGAGTACTAGCGAGTACAATGAGCAGTTCTTC,CASGPSTSEYNEQFF
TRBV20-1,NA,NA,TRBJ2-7,TGCAGTGCTAGTACAGGCTACGAGCAGTACTTC,CSASTGYEQYF
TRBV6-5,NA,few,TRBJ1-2,TGTGCCAGCAGCTCAGGGTCCCCCTATGGCTACACCTTC,CASSSGSPYGYTF
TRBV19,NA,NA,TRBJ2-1,TGTGCCTCAGATCCGGGCCGAAGGGGCAATGAGCAGTTCTTC,CASDPGRRGNEQFF
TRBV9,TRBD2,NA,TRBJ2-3,TGTGCCAGCAGCGTAGGGGGACTAGCGGGGAGCACAGATACGCAGTATTTT,CASSVGGLAGSTDTQYF
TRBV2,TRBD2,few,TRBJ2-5,TGTGCCACCTCCGGGACTAGAATGGAGACCCAGTACTTC,CATSGTRMETQYF
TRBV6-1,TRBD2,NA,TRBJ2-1,TGTGCCAGCAGTGAGGACGGGGGGGCCCAGGTCCCTCAGTTCTTC,CASSEDGGAQVPQFF
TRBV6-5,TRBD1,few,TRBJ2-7,TGTGCCAGCAGTGGCCTGGGACAGGGGAGGCACGAGCAGTACTTC,CASSGLGQGRHEQYF
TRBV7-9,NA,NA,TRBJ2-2,TGTGCCAGCAGGTACAAAGGACTCACCGGGGAGCTGTTTTTT,CASRYKGLTGELFF
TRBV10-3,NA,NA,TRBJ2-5,TGTGCCATCAGTATTGCCGGGTCCCCCGCGGAGACCCAGTACTTC,CAISIAGSPAETQYF
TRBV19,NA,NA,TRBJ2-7,TGTGCCAGTAGTATAACCGGTCTAGGGGTCTACGAGCAGTACTTC,CASSITGLGVYEQYF
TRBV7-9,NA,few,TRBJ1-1,TGTGCCAGCAGCTTGCGGGGGATTCCTGAAGCTTTCTTT,CASSLRGIPEAFF
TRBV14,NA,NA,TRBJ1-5,TGTGCCAGCAGCCAGGGCCACAATCAGCCCCAGCATTTT,CASSQGHNQPQHF
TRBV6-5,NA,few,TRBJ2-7,TGTGCCAGCAGTCGGGGGGCTCCCTCCTACGAGCAGTACTTC,CASSRGAPSYEQYF
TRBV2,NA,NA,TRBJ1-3,TGTGCCAGCAGCGGCTTCGGACAGATGATTGGAAACACCATATATTTT,CASSGFGQMIGNTIYF
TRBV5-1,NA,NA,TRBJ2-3,TGCGCCAGCAGCTCCTCGGTAATCACAGATACGCAGTATTTT,CASSSSVITDTQYF
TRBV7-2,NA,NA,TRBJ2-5,TGTGCCAGCAGCGGGCGAAGCACGGAGACCCAGTACTTC,CASSGRSTETQYF
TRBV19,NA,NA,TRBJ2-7,TGTGCCAGTAGTATAGTGGAGGGACCCTACGAGCAGTACTTC,CASSIVEGPYEQYF
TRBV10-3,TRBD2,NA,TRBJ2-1,TGTGCCACCAAGGGACTAGCGAATGAGCAGTTCTTC,CATKGLANEQFF
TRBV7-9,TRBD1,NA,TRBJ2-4,TGTGCCAGCAGCTTAAGCAGGGGGTCCAAAAACATTCAGTACTTC,CASSLSRGSKNIQYF
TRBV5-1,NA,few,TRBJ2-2,TGCGCCAGCAGCTTGGTTGGGACATACACCGGGGAGCTGTTTTTT,CASSLVGTYTGELFF
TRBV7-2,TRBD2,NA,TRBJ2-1,TGTGCCAGCAGCTTGTCACTAGCGAGTGATGAGCAGTTCTTC,CASSLSLASDEQFF
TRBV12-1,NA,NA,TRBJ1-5,TGTGCCAGCAGCTTTCTAGACGGTAGCAATCAGCCCCAGCATTTT,CASSFLDGSNQPQHF
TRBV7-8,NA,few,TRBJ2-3,TGTGCCAGCAGCTTAGCGTCCGCCTTAGGCACAGATACGCAGTATTTT,CASSLASALGTDTQYF
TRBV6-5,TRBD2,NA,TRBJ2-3,TGTGCCAGCAGTTACCAACAGCGGGGGGGCACAGATACGCAGTATTTT,CASSYQQRGGTDTQYF
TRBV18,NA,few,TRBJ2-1,TGTGCCAGCTCACCAACTCGGGGGGCCGATGAGCAGTTCTTC,CASSPTRGADEQFF
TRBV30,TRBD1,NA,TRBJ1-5,TGTGCCTGGAGTGTTAAAAGACAGGGGAGAGCTTATAGCAATCAGCCCCAGCATTTT,CAWSVKRQGRAYSNQPQHF
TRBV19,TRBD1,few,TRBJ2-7,TGTGCCAGTTCAACAGGGGTGAGCGAGCAGTACTTC,CASSTGVSEQYF